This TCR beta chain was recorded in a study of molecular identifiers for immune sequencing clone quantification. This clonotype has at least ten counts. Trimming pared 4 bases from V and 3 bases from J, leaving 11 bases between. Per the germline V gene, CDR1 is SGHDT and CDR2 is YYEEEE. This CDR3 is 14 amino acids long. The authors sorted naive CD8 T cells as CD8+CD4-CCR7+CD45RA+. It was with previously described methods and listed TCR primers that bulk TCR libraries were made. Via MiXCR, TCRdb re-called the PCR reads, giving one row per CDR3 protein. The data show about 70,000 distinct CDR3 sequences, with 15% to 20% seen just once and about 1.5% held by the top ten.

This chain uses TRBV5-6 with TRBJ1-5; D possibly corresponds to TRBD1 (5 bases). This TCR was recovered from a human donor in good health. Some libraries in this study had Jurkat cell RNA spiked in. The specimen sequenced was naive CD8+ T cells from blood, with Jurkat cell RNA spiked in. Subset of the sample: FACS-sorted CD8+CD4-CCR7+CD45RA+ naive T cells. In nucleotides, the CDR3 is TGTGCCAGCAGCGGGGGGACTTTCAATCAGCCCCAGCATTTT. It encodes CASSGGTFNQPQHF.